This T cell receptor beta chain was sequenced in a study of CD8 T cells in ankylosing spondylitis. TCRdb re-derived calls from the 5' RACE reads in MiXCR, one entry per CDR3 protein. The sample yields 150,000 to 200,000 distinct CDR3 sequences, 25% to 35% seen once. The CDR3 extends over 13 amino acids. V lost 5 bases to trimming and J lost 2 bases, with 7 bases between them. Ten or more counts support this clonotype. The origin of this receptor is a male donor with ankylosing spondylitis. The V and J genes are TRBV12-3 or TRBV12-4 and TRBJ1-5; D is perhaps TRBD1 (6 bases). Sequenced sample: synovial fluid, either unsorted or a sorted T cell fraction (not recorded which). The CDR3 reads CASSRQGNQPQHF. The CDR3 DNA sequence: TGTGCCAGCAGTAGACAGGGCAATCAGCCCCAGCATTTT.